This entry features one T cell receptor beta chain sequence. Its specificity is not known. Data came from immunoSEQ multiplex PCR; TCRdb stores just in-frame clones and leaves some out. The sample yields tens of thousands of clones, 75% to 95% seen once. V lost 2 bases and J 7 bases, leaving 12 bases between the germline ends. Germline V gene lookup returns CDR1 MDHEN and CDR2 SYDVKM. The length of the CDR3 is 14 residues. The sample originates from a study of T cell responses to AZD1222 COVID-19 vaccine. Study-wide results and limits: Repertoire sampling occurred only after the peak T cell response.

This chain uses TRBV28 with TRBJ2-1, with D perhaps TRBD2 (6 bases). The clonotype was recovered from an adult who received the MenACWY meningococcal vaccine as a control. This sample comprised peripheral blood, obtained 28 days after the second dose of the MenACWY control vaccine. Written as DNA, the CDR3 is TGTGCCAGCAGTTTAGGGACCGGGGGAAATGAGCAGTTCTTC. Protein sequence: CASSLGTGGNEQFF.